This entry features one TCR beta chain sequence. Per the authors' pipeline: Junction-only immunoSEQ data arrived without quality scores, meaning filtering differed. Assay: immunoSEQ multiplex PCR; the TCRdb copy retains only in-frame clones and omits some. D and trimming come from the DNA, and the V and J calls and clone size come from that table. The sample lists a few million clones, roughly 93% seen once, with 0.35% to 0.5% in the top ten. These data belong to a study of shared clonotypes between healthy human individuals. The material sequenced was naive CD4+ T cells from PBMCs. Subset described: CD45RA+ positively selected. This sequence originates from a man aged 18 to 35 in good health. Some clones in this sample may be carry-over from other donors' samples.

CDR3 DNA sequence: TGTGCCAGCAGCTTAGACACAGGAGCCTACGAGCAGTACTTC. Its protein is CASSLDTGAYEQYF. This chain connects TRBV5-6 to TRBJ2-7, with D possibly matching TRBD1 (5 bases). The germline gives CDR1 SGHDT, CDR2 YYEEEE. V gave up 2 bases and J gave up 2 bases, with 11 bases separating them. The CDR3 has 14 amino acids.